This entry is about one T cell receptor beta chain. This sample is part of a study of identifying expanded T cells in peripheral blood. The trim removed 5 bases at V and 5 bases at J, leaving 12 bases unmatched. Germline V gives CDR1 SEHNR, CDR2 FQNEAQ (reference sequence). The CDR3 totals 18 residues. The assay was immunoSEQ multiplex PCR, and TCRdb's table has in-frame clones only and misses some. The sample lists 60,000 to 80,000 clones; 75% to 90% were seen once. The TCR comes from a person aged 18 to 69 in good health. V gene TRBV7-9 combines with J gene TRBJ2-1; 13 nucleotides line up with TRBD2. The material sequenced was blood. In nucleotides, the CDR3 is TGTGCCAGCAGCCCCGGGACTAGCGGGATTGAAGCGGACAATGAGCAGTTCTTC. This codes for CASSPGTSGIEADNEQFF.